The entry that follows covers one TCR beta chain sequence. Antigen: not known. The data are from a study of blood T cells in healthy people across ages. Study-level results: Both higher diversity and more naive CD4+ cells marked long-lived donors when set against aged donors. TCR beta diversity tracked closely with naive T cell percentage.

Per sample, at least 6 micrograms of total RNA were extracted. Germline V lookup: CDR1 SEHNR, CDR2 FQNEAQ (reference sequence). V was clipped by 2 bases and J by 7 bases, with 18 bases between them. The CDR3 runs to 16 residues. Then a second PCR, running roughly 7 to 11 cycles, was carried out with a sample-barcoded 5' primer and a J-beta primer mix. TCRdb reanalysed the 5' RACE reads using MiXCR and keeps one entry per CDR3 protein. The data contain about 1.5 million distinct CDR3 sequences, approximately 43% of them seen just once; the ten biggest clones take up just over 4%. The sample comprised blood. The V and J genes are TRBV7-9 and TRBJ2-1, with D possibly matching TRBD1 (5 bases). The receptor comes from a woman aged 18-29 years in good health. For the CDR3, the DNA is TGTGCCAGCAGCTTAACCGACAGTGGGTTGGATAATGAGCAGTTCTTC. Translating it yields CASSLTDSGLDNEQFF.